These 18 T cell receptor beta chains were all obtained from the same sample, sequenced in a study of vaccination effects on CD4 cells after COVID-19. Expansion with viral peptide pools was applied to antigen-specific CD4+ T cells by the ViraFEST assay prior to sequencing. On day 10 of culture, CD4+ T cells were separated out. Prior SARS-CoV-2 infection was absent in the vaccine recipients, as shown by negative nucleocapsid antibodies. Antigen specificity for these receptors is unknown. TCRdb's copy holds only in-frame clones and misses some; the assay was immunoSEQ multiplex PCR. The sample consists of tens of thousands of clones, 65% to 75% of them appearing once. The source was CD4+ T cells from PBMCs cultured with SARS-CoV-2 spike peptides, collected before COVID-19 vaccination. These receptors were taken from a human donor who received a COVID-19 vaccine.

The chain uses TRBV2 and TRBJ2-5; 9 positions agree with TRBD2. The CDR3 extends over 15 amino acids. The germline V gene has CDR1 SNHLY and CDR2 FYNNEI. J gave up 4 bases and V 3 bases, and 6 bases lay outside the gene matches. This CDR3 reads CASSDPAGGGETQYF. The CDR3 nucleotides read TGTGCCAGCAGTGACCCCGCGGGAGGGGGAGAGACCCAGTACTTC.

The chain employs TRBV2 and TRBJ1-2; possibly TRBD1 for D (5 bases). CDR1 is SNHLY and CDR2 is FYNNEI in the germline V gene. V was cut by 6 bases and J by 6 bases, with 17 bases left in between. The CDR3 length is 14 residues. The CDR3 nucleotides read TGTGCCAGCAGGGGGGGACTGGCATCACATGGCTACACCTTC. It yields the protein CASRGGLASHGYTF.

The V gene is TRBV7-8, the J gene TRBJ1-2; D not resolved. Germline lookup yields CDR1 SGHVS and CDR2 FQNEAQ. There are 14 residues in the CDR3. V lost 1 base and J 3 bases, leaving 9 bases between the germline ends. The CDR3 spells CASSLGYVDYGYTF. DNA of the CDR3: TGTGCCAGCAGCTTAGGCTACGTGGACTATGGCTACACCTTC.

The gene calls are TRBV6-5 and TRBJ2-3; D unresolved. CDR1 and CDR2 from the germline V gene are MNHEY and SVGAGI. The V end lost 5 bases, the J end lost 4 bases, and 4 bases lay between the germline ends. The CDR3 is made up of 11 amino acids. The CDR3 sequence is CASSQADTQYF. The CDR3 DNA sequence: TGTGCCAGCAGTCAGGCAGATACGCAGTATTTT.

The chain combines TRBV14 with TRBJ2-7; 7 nucleotides align to TRBD1. Per germline, CDR1 SGHDN and CDR2 FVKESK. Unmatched junction bases numbered 5, after V lost 4 bases and J lost 2 bases. CDR3 length equals 14 residues. The CDR3 reads CASSRTGVTYEQYF. The DNA of the CDR3 is TGTGCCAGCAGCCGGACAGGAGTAACCTACGAGCAGTACTTC.

This clone was picked up a small number of times. The chain combines TRBV6-5 with TRBJ1-2; D remains ambiguous. Germline lookup yields CDR1 MNHEY and CDR2 SVGAGI. The CDR3 extends over 13 amino acids. Trimming stripped 9 bases from V and 4 bases from J, with 15 bases between. The CDR3 sequence: CASPQYLFYGYTF. The DNA of the CDR3 is TGTGCCAGTCCCCAGTACTTATTCTATGGCTACACCTTC.

The chain couples TRBV19 to TRBJ2-2, with TRBD2 identical over 9 bases. CDR1 is LNHDA and CDR2 is SQIVND in the germline V gene (reference sequence). The J segment lost 8 bases and the V segment lost 3 bases, leaving 10 bases of the junction unmatched. The CDR3 runs 16 residues. This CDR3 is CASSMPGTSLSGELFF. CDR3 nucleotide sequence: TGTGCCAGTAGTATGCCGGGGACTAGCCTTTCTGGGGAGCTGTTTTTT.

A few counts support this clone. The J gene is TRBJ2-1, the V gene TRBV4-2; D is uncertain. The V end lost 0 bases, the J end lost 3 bases, and 6 bases lay between the germline ends. The CDR3 consists of 14 residues. The germline V gene has CDR1 LGHNA and CDR2 YNFKEQ. CDR3: CASSQDLNYNEQFF. DNA for the CDR3: TGTGCCAGCAGCCAAGATCTCAACTACAATGAGCAGTTCTTC.

The chain uses TRBV6-5 and TRBJ2-3; either TRBD1 or TRBD2 may supply D (6 bases each). V lost 7 bases and J 4 bases, leaving 18 bases between the germline ends. The CDR3 is 15 residues long. Germline V gene lookup returns CDR1 MNHEY and CDR2 SVGAGI. CDR3 amino acids: CASTPLQGGADTQYF. CDR3 bases: TGTGCCAGCACCCCCCTACAGGGAGGCGCAGATACGCAGTATTTT.

The gene calls are TRBV7-6 and TRBJ2-5, with 7 bases matching TRBD2. The V gene's germline CDR1 is SGHVS and CDR2 FNYEAQ. This CDR3 region has 16 residues. V was pared by 0 bases and J by 4 bases, with 8 bases of the junction left unmatched. The CDR3 protein is CASSLAEGGFGETQYF. CDR3 sequence (DNA): TGTGCCAGCAGCTTAGCGGAGGGAGGGTTTGGAGAGACCCAGTACTTC.

V is TRBV19 and J is TRBJ2-1; 7 nucleotides align to TRBD2. This CDR3 is built from 16 residues. V shed 1 base and J 5 bases; nucleotides not matched to a gene: 8. Germline V gene data show CDR1 as LNHDA and CDR2 as SQIVND (reference sequence). This CDR3 is CASSIGVAGRHNEQFF. The CDR3 coding sequence is TGTGCCAGTAGTATAGGGGTAGCGGGTCGACACAATGAGCAGTTCTTC.

The V and J genes are TRBV9 and TRBJ2-2; D gene ambiguous. V was cut by 2 bases and J by 2 bases, with 4 bases left in between. The CDR3 has 13 residues. Germline-derived CDR1 and CDR2 are SGDLS and YYNGEE. CDR3 residues: CASSVRNTGELFF. CDR3 DNA: TGTGCCAGCAGCGTCCGTAACACCGGGGAGCTGTTTTTT. The full variable domain, its missing parts supplied by reference TRBV9 and TRBJ2-2, is DSGVTQTPKHLITATGQRVTLRCSPRSGDLSVYWYQQSLDQGLQFLIQYYNGEERAKGNILERFSAQQFPDLHSELNLSSLELGDSALYFCASSVRNTGELFFGEGSRLTVL.

This clone was seen a few times. The genes are TRBV19 and TRBJ1-5; 7 bases fit TRBD1. Unmatched junction bases numbered 9, after V lost 7 bases and J lost 0 bases. Looked up from germline, CDR1 is LNHDA and CDR2 is SQIVND (reference sequence). There are 16 residues in the CDR3. The CDR3: CASTGTELYSNQPQHF. The CDR3, as DNA: TGTGCCAGTACCGGGACAGAGCTTTATAGCAATCAGCCCCAGCATTTT.

This rearrangement joins TRBV30 to TRBJ1-3; 7 bases are a match to TRBD1. This CDR3 contains 12 residues. CDR1 is GTSNPN and CDR2 is SVGIG in the germline V gene (reference sequence). Trimming at V came to 4 bases and at J to 7 bases, leaving 4 bases not matched to a gene. CDR3 sequence (DNA): TGTGCCTGGACTCCACAGGGGAACACCATATATTTT. It translates to CAWTPQGNTIYF.

The V call is TRBV6-5, the J call TRBJ2-7, with a possible D match to TRBD1 (5 bases). V lost 8 bases and J 5 bases, leaving 13 bases between the germline ends. Germline values: CDR1 MNHEY, CDR2 SVGAGI. The CDR3 consists of 12 residues. The CDR3: CASGSGFHEQYF. The DNA of the CDR3 is TGTGCCAGCGGCTCAGGGTTCCACGAGCAGTACTTC.

The table lists this clone with a few counts. V and J are TRBV2 and TRBJ2-1; perhaps TRBD1 as D (6 bases). The germline gives CDR1 SNHLY, CDR2 FYNNEI. The CDR3 contains 14 residues. V lost 6 bases and J 5 bases, leaving 14 bases between the germline ends. CDR3: CASSLRGYNNEQFF. The CDR3, as DNA: TGTGCCAGCAGCCTAAGGGGGTATAACAATGAGCAGTTCTTC.

A single count supports this clone. J is TRBJ1-4 and V is TRBV7-9, with D maybe TRBD1 (5 bases). Germline lookup yields CDR1 SEHNR and CDR2 FQNEAQ (reference sequence). This CDR3 is 16 amino acids long. Trimming removed 5 bases at V and 3 bases at J, with 16 bases between. The CDR3 nucleotides are TGTGCCAGCAGCCCGGGGCGGGGAGCGTCTAATGAAAAACTGTTTTTT. Amino acid sequence: CASSPGRGASNEKLFF.

The genes are TRBV7-8 and TRBJ2-1; TRBD1 agrees at 7 bases. With 3 bases clipped from V and 8 bases from J, the junction kept 7 bases outside the gene matches. There are 14 residues in the CDR3. From germline, CDR1 is SGHVS and CDR2 FQNEAQ. The DNA of the CDR3 is TGTGCCAGCAGCTTGACGGACAGGTACGATGAGCAGTTCTTC. This translates into CASSLTDRYDEQFF.